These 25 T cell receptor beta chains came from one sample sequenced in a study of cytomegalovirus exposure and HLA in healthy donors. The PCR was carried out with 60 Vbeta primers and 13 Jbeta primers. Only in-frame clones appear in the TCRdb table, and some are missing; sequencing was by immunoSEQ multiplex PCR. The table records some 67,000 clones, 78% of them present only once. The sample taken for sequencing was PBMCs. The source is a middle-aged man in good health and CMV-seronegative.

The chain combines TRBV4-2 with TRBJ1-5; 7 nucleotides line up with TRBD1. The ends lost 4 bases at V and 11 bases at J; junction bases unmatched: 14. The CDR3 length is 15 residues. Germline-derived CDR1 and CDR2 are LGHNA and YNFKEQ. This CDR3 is CASSPRKQTGMAQHF. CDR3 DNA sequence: TGTGCCAGCAGCCCCCGAAAACAGACAGGGATGGCCCAGCATTTT.

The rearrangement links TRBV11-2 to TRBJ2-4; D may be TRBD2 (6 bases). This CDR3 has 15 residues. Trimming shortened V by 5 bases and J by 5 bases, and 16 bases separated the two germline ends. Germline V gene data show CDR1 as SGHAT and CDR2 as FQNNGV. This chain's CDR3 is CASSLGTGPQNIQYF. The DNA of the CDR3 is TGTGCCAGCAGCCTCGGGACTGGACCACAAAACATTCAGTACTTC.

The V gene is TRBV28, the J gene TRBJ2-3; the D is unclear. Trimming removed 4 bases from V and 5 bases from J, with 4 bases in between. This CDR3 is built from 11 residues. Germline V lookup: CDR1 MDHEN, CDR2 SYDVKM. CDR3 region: CASSSGDTQYF. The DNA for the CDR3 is TGTGCCAGCAGTTCGGGAGATACGCAGTATTTT.

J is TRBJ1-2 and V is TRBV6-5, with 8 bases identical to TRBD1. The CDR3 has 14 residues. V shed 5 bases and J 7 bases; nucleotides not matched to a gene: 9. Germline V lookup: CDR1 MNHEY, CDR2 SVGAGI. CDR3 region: CASSPTRTGSGYTF. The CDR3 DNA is TGTGCCAGCAGTCCCACCCGGACAGGGAGTGGCTACACCTTC.

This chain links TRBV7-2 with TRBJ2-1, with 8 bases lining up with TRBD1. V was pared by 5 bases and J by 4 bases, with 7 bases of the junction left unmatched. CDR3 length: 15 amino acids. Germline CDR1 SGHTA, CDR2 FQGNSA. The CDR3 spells CASSLGQALYNEQFF. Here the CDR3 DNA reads TGTGCCAGCAGCCTGGGACAGGCATTGTACAATGAGCAGTTCTTC.

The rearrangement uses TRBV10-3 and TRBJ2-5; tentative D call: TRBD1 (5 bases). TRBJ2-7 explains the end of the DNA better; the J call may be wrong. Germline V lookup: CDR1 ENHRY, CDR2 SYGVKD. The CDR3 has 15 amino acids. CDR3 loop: CAISQGQGATYEQYF. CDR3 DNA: TGTGCCATCAGCCAAGGGCAGGGTGCCACCTACGAGCAGTACTTC.

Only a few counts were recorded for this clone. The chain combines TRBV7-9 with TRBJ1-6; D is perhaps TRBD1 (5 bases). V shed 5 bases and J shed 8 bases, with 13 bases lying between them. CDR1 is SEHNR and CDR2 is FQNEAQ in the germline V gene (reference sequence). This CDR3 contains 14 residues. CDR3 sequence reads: CASSPTALHSPLHF. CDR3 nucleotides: TGTGCCAGCAGCCCGACAGCCCTACATTCACCCCTCCACTTT.

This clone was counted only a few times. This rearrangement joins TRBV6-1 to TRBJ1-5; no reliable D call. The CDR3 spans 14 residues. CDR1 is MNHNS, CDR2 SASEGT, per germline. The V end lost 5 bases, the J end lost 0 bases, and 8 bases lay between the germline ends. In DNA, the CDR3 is TGTGCCAGCAGTCTCACCTATAGCAATCAGCCCCAGCATTTT. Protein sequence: CASSLTYSNQPQHF.

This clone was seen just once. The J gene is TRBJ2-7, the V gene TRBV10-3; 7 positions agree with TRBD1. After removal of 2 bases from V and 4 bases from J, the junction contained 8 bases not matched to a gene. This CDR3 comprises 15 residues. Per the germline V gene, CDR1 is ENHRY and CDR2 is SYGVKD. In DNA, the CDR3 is TGTGCCATCAGTGAGCCGCAGGACAGGTGGTACGAGCAGTACTTC. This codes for CAISEPQDRWYEQYF.

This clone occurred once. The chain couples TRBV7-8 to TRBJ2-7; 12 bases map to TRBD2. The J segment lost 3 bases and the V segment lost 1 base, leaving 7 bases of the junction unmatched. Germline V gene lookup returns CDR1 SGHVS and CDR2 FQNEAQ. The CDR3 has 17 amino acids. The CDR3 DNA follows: TGTGCCAGCAGCTTAGGACTAGCGGGAGTTAGAGTCTACGAGCAGTACTTC. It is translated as CASSLGLAGVRVYEQYF.

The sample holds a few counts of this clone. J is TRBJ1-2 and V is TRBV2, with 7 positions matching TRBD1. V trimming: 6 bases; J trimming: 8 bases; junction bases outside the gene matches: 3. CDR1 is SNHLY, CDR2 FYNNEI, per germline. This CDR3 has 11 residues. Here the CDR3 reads CASRQTGGYTF. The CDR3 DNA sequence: TGTGCCAGCAGGCAGACAGGGGGCTACACCTTC.

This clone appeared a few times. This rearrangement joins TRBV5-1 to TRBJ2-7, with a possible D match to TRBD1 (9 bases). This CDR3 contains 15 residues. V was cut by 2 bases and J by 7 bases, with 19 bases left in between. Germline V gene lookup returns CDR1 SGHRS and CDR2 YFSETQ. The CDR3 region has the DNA TGCGCCAGCAGCTTTAGCGGGACAGGGATAGGGGAGCAGTACTTC. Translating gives CASSFSGTGIGEQYF.

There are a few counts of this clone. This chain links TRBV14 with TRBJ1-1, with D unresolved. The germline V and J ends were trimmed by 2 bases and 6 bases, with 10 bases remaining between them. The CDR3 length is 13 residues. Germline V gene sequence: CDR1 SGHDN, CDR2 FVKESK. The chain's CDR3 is CASSQQVTSEAFF. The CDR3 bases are TGTGCCAGCAGCCAACAGGTTACCTCTGAAGCTTTCTTT.

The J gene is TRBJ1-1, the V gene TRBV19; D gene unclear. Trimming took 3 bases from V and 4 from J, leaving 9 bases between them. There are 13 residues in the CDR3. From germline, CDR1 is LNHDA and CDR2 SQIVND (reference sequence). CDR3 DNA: TGTGCCAGTAGTATTTTTTCGGGCACTGAAGCTTTCTTT. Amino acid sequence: CASSIFSGTEAFF. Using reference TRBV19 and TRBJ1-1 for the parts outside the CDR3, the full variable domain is DGGITQSPKYLFRKEGQNVTLSCEQNLNHDAMYWYRQDPGQGLRLIYYSQIVNDFQKGDIAEGYSVSREKKESFPLTVTSAQKNPTAFYLCASSIFSGTEAFFGQGTRLTVV.

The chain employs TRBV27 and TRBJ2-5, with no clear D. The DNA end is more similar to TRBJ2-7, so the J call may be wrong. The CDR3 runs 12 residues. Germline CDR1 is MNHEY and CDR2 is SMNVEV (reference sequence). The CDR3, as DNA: TGTGCCAGCATGCGGTCCCCCTACGAGCAGTACTTC. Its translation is CASMRSPYEQYF.

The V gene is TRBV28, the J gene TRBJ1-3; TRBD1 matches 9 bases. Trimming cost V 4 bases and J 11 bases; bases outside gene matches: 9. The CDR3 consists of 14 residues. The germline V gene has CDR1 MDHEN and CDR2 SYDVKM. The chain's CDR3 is CASSSRDRVLPIYF. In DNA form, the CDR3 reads TGTGCCAGCAGTTCCCGGGACAGGGTATTACCCATATATTTT.

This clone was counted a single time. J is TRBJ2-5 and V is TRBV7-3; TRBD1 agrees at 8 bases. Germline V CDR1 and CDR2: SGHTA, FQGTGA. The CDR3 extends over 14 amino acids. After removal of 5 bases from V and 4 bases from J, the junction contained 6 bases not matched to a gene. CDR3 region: CASSRTGTVETQYF. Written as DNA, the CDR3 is TGTGCCAGCAGCCGGACAGGGACCGTAGAGACCCAGTACTTC.

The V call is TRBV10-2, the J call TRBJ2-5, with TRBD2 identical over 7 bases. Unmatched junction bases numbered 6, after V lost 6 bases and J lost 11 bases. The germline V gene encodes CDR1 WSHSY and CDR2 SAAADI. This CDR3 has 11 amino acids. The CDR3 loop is CASRRAGEQYF. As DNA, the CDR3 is TGCGCCAGCAGGAGGGCGGGGGAGCAGTACTTC.

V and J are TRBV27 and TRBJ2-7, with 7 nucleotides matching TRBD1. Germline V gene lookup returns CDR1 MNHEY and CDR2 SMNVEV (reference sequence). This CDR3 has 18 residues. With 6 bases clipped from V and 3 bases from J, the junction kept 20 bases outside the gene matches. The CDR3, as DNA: TGTGCCAGCAGATCGTTGGGGAAAAACAGGGGTCGAATCTACGAGCAGTACTTC. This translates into CASRSLGKNRGRIYEQYF.

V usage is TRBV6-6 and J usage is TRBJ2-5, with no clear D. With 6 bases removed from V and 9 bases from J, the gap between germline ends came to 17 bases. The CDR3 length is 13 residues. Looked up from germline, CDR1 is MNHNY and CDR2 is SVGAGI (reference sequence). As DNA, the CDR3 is TGTGCCAGCAGCCGAATTCCGTCAGTGGCCCAGTACTTC. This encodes CASSRIPSVAQYF.

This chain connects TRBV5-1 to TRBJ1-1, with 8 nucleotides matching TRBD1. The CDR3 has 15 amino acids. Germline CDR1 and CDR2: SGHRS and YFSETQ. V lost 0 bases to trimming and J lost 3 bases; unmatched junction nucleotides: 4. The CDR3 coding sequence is TGCGCCAGCAGCTTGGGTCAGGGGGCGGACACTGAAGCTTTCTTT. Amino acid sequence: CASSLGQGADTEAFF.

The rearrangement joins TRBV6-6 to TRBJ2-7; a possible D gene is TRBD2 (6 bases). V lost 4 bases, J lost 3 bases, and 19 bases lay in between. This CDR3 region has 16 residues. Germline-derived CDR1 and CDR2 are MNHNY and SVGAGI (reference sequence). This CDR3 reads CASSSTTRGGGYEQYF. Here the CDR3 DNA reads TGTGCCAGCAGTTCCACCACAAGGGGAGGCGGCTACGAGCAGTACTTC.

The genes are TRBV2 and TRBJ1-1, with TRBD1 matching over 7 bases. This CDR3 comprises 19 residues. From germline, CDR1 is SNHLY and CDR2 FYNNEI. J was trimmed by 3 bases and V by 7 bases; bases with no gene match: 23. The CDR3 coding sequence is TGTGCCAGCATCCGACTTAGTGAGACAGGGAAGGGGGGCTACACTGAAGCTTTCTTT. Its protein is CASIRLSETGKGGYTEAFF.

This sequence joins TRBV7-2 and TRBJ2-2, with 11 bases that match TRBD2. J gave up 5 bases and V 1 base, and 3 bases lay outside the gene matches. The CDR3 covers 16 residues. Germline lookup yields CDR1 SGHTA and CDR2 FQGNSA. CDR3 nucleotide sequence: TGTGCCAGCAGCTTAGGTTTAGCGGGAGGGACCGGGGAGCTGTTTTTT. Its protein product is CASSLGLAGGTGELFF. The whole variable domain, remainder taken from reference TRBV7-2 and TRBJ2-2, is GAGVSQSPSNKVTEKGKDVELRCDPISGHTALYWYRQSLGQGLEFLIYFQGNSAPDKSGLPSDRFSAERTGGSVSTLTIQRTQQEDSAVYLCASSLGLAGGTGELFFGEGSRLTVL.

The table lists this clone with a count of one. CDR3 sequence (DNA): TGTGCCACCAGCAGACCCTATAGCAATCAGCCCCAGCATTTT. Its translation is CATSRPYSNQPQHF. The chain employs TRBV15 and TRBJ1-5; no firm D call. Germline CDR1 is LNHNV and CDR2 is YYDKDF (reference sequence). This CDR3 is built from 14 residues. Trimming left V 2 bases short and J 0 bases short, with 5 bases between.